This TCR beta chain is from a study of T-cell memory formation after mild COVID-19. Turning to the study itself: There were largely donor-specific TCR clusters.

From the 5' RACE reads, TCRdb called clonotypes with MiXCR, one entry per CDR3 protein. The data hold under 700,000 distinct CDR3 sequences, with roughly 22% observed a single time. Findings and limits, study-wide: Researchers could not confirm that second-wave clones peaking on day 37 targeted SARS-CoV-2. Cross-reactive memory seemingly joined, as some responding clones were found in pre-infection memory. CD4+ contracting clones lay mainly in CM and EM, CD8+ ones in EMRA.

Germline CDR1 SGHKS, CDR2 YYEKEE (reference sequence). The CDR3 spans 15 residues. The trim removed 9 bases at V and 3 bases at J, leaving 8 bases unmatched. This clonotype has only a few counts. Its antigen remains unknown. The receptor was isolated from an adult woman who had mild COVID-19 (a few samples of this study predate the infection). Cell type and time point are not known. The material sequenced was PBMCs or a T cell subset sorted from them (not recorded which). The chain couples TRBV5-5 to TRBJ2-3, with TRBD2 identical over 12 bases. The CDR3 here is CATSWTSGTTDTQYF. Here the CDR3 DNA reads TGTGCCACCTCCTGGACTAGCGGGACTACAGATACGCAGTATTTT.